This is a list of T cell receptor beta chains from one sample in a study of T cell repertoires in cytomegalovirus infection. TCRdb redid the calling of the reads with MiXCR, one entry per CDR3 protein. The table includes 150,000 to 200,000 distinct CDR3 sequences, 25% to 30% detected once. Sequenced: PBMCs. These receptors were obtained from a human donor in good health (CMV status not recorded). Some clones in this sample may be carry-over from other donors' samples. Both conserved end residues are part of each CDR3. The order of the fields is CDR3 length, D gene, V gene, clone size, J gene, CDR3 protein, CDR3 DNA. D genes are given only for firm matches. Expanded clones get a size class; other rows say once, few or many, or leave the size out.

length: 12; D: .; V: TRBV12-5; size: .; J: TRBJ1-1; CDR3: CASGLWDTEAFF; DNA: TGTGCTAGTGGTTTGTGGGACACGGAAGCTTTCTTT
length: 15; D: TRBD2; V: TRBV6-1; size: few; J: TRBJ2-5; CDR3: CASSRPGLAKETQYF; DNA: TGTGCCAGCAGCCGCCCGGGACTAGCGAAAGAGACCCAGTACTTC
length: 15; D: .; V: TRBV4-1; size: few; J: TRBJ1-2; CDR3: CASSQRLTGDYGYTF; DNA: TGCGCCAGCAGCCAAAGGCTGACGGGAGACTATGGCTACACCTTC
length: 15; D: .; V: TRBV14; size: few; J: TRBJ1-1; CDR3: CASSQEAINLGEAFF; DNA: TGTGCCAGCAGCCAAGAAGCGATCAATTTGGGGGAAGCTTTCTTT
length: 17; D: .; V: TRBV10-3; size: .; J: TRBJ2-1; CDR3: CAISRNSPVSSYNEQFF; DNA: TGTGCCATCAGTCGTAATAGTCCCGTTAGCTCCTACAATGAGCAGTTCTTC
length: 15; D: TRBD1; V: TRBV7-8; size: few; J: TRBJ1-1; CDR3: CASSFTGTGETEAFF; DNA: TGTGCCAGCAGCTTTACCGGGACAGGGGAGACTGAAGCTTTCTTT
length: 15; D: TRBD1; V: TRBV12-3/TRBV12-4; size: .; J: TRBJ1-3; CDR3: CASRRGQDSGNTIYF; DNA: TGTGCCAGCAGACGGGGACAGGACTCTGGAAACACCATATATTTT
length: 14; D: .; V: TRBV7-2; size: few; J: TRBJ1-1; CDR3: CASSLAPGNTEAFF; DNA: TGTGCCAGCAGCTTAGCCCCGGGGAACACTGAAGCTTTCTTT
length: 14; D: .; V: TRBV6-2/TRBV6-3; size: .; J: TRBJ1-5; CDR3: CASSIHGNNQPQHF; DNA: TGTGCCAGCAGTATCCATGGCAACAATCAGCCCCAGCATTTT
length: 12; D: .; V: TRBV7-2; size: many; J: TRBJ2-5; CDR3: CASSLPGETQYF; DNA: TGTGCCAGCAGCCTCCCCGGAGAGACCCAGTACTTC
length: 15; D: .; V: TRBV12-3/TRBV12-4; size: many; J: TRBJ1-4; CDR3: CASTPKTPTNEKLFF; DNA: TGTGCCAGCACCCCCAAGACACCAACTAATGAAAAACTGTTTTTT
length: 15; D: .; V: TRBV7-6; size: .; J: TRBJ2-1; CDR3: CASSLRGTSYNEQFF; DNA: TGTGCTAGCAGTTTGAGAGGGACCTCGTACAATGAGCAGTTCTTC
length: 15; D: TRBD1; V: TRBV28; size: .; J: TRBJ1-5; CDR3: CASSFLDRENQPQHF; DNA: TGTGCCAGCAGTTTCCTAGACAGGGAGAATCAGCCCCAGCATTTT
length: 13; D: .; V: TRBV7-2; size: few; J: TRBJ1-1; CDR3: CASSFFGNTEAFF; DNA: TGTGCCAGCAGCTTTTTCGGGAACACTGAAGCTTTCTTT
length: 15; D: TRBD1; V: TRBV19; size: few; J: TRBJ1-6; CDR3: CASSPTGGRNSPLHF; DNA: TGTGCCAGTAGTCCGACAGGGGGCCGTAATTCACCCCTCCACTTT
length: 15; D: TRBD1; V: TRBV12-3/TRBV12-4; size: few; J: TRBJ2-2; CDR3: CASSPGQGEAGELFF; DNA: TGTGCCAGCAGTCCGGGACAGGGGGAGGCCGGGGAGCTGTTTTTT
length: 16; D: TRBD1; V: TRBV29-1; size: .; J: TRBJ2-1; CDR3: CSVEDPDRNSYNEQFF; DNA: TGCAGCGTTGAAGACCCGGACAGGAACTCCTACAATGAGCAGTTCTTC
length: 18; D: TRBD1; V: TRBV6-2/TRBV6-3; size: .; J: TRBJ1-1; CDR3: CASSYTPAGTEKNTEAFF; DNA: TGTGCCAGCAGTTACACCCCTGCCGGGACAGAGAAGAACACTGAAGCTTTCTTT
length: 14; D: TRBD1; V: TRBV6-2/TRBV6-3; size: few; J: TRBJ2-7; CDR3: CASIPQGATYEQYF; DNA: TGTGCCAGCATTCCACAGGGGGCAACCTACGAGCAGTACTTC
length: 16; D: .; V: TRBV7-8; size: .; J: TRBJ2-7; CDR3: CASSSTGTLEAYEQYF; DNA: TGTGCCAGCAGCTCTACCGGGACTCTGGAAGCCTACGAGCAGTACTTC
length: 12; D: .; V: TRBV20-1; size: .; J: TRBJ1-2; CDR3: CSAPGGSRGYTF; DNA: TGCAGTGCTCCGGGCGGGTCTCGTGGCTACACCTTC
length: 15; D: .; V: TRBV29-1; size: .; J: TRBJ1-1; CDR3: CSAGPGAQRNTEAFF; DNA: TGCAGCGCGGGACCCGGGGCGCAGCGGAACACTGAAGCTTTCTTT
length: 13; D: .; V: TRBV11-2; size: many; J: TRBJ2-2; CDR3: CASSPGDTGELFF; DNA: TGTGCCAGCAGTCCGGGGGACACCGGGGAGCTGTTTTTT
length: 15; D: .; V: TRBV10-3; size: few; J: TRBJ1-2; CDR3: CAISGERETNYGYTF; DNA: TGTGCCATCAGTGGTGAGCGGGAAACCAACTATGGCTACACCTTC
length: 13; D: .; V: TRBV7-6; size: .; J: TRBJ1-1; CDR3: CASSRGPNTEAFF; DNA: TGTGCTAGCAGCCGCGGGCCTAACACTGAAGCTTTCTTT
length: 16; D: TRBD1; V: TRBV7-9; size: .; J: TRBJ1-1; CDR3: CASSTGTGGQNTEAFF; DNA: TGTGCCAGCAGCACCGGCACAGGGGGCCAGAACACTGAAGCTTTCTTT
length: 15; D: .; V: TRBV7-2; size: many; J: TRBJ2-7; CDR3: CASSLGPGLSYEQYF; DNA: TGTGCCAGCAGCTTAGGGCCAGGGTTATCCTACGAGCAGTACTTC
length: 15; D: .; V: TRBV24-1; size: few; J: TRBJ2-3; CDR3: CATSDRGPGTDTQYF; DNA: TGTGCCACCAGTGACAGAGGGCCGGGTACAGATACGCAGTATTTT
length: 15; D: .; V: TRBV7-9; size: many; J: TRBJ2-1; CDR3: CASSPQVPLGHEQFF; DNA: TGTGCCAGCAGCCCACAGGTTCCGTTGGGTCATGAGCAGTTCTTC